This T cell receptor (beta chain) originates from a study of T-cell reconstitution after alpha-beta-depleted transplantation in children. Researchers prepared the TCRbeta library using unique molecular identifiers, the study reports. Using its own MiXCR run on the PCR reads, TCRdb lists one record per CDR3 protein. The table shows 300,000 to 350,000 distinct CDR3 sequences, with roughly 17% occurring only once. This clonotype occurred many times. Antigen specificity is unknown. This CDR3 has 18 residues. V lost 2 bases to trimming and J lost 2 bases; unmatched junction nucleotides: 7. Germline V lookup: CDR1 MDHEN, CDR2 SYDVKM. Overall study findings and caveats: Approximately two months post-transplant, alpha-beta T cells reportedly originated from several hundred expanded graft clones. T-cell counts and diversity at one year following transplant were attributed mainly to newly produced T cells.

The receptor's source is a male patient between 2 and 10 years old who had a stem cell transplant for acute lymphoblastic leukemia, so the T cells may come from the graft donor. This chain connects TRBV28 to TRBJ2-1; 12 bases agree with TRBD2. Source: PBMCs, mostly from graft donor cells, taken 360 days after TCRalphabeta/CD19-depleted stem cell transplant. The CDR3 is CASSLRSGLAGPYNEQFF. CDR3 DNA sequence: TGTGCCAGCAGTTTACGCTCGGGACTAGCGGGTCCCTACAATGAGCAGTTCTTC. Drawing the rest from reference TRBV28 and TRBJ2-1, the complete variable domain is DVKVTQSSRYLVKRTGEKVFLECVQDMDHENMFWYRQDPGLGLRLIYFSYDVKMKEKGDIPEGYSVSREKKERFSLILESASTNQTSMYLCASSLRSGLAGPYNEQFFGPGTRLTVL.